Shown below are 20 T cell receptor beta chains from a single sample sequenced in a study of T cell responses to AZD1222 COVID-19 vaccine. Data came from immunoSEQ multiplex PCR; TCRdb stores just in-frame clones and leaves some out. The repertoire holds under 85,000 clones, with approximately 90% as singletons. The sample in question was peripheral blood, obtained on day 0 of AZD1222 vaccination. Receptors were obtained from an adult in good health.

The rearrangement joins TRBV30 to TRBJ2-5, with 14 bases aligning to TRBD2. The end of the DNA fits TRBJ2-7 better, so the J call may be wrong. The CDR3 has 15 amino acids. The germline V gene has CDR1 GTSNPN and CDR2 SVGIG (reference sequence). CDR3 nucleotides: TGTGCCTGGAGTAGGGGACTAGCGGGAGAAGACGAGCAGTACTTC. Its translation: CAWSRGLAGEDEQYF.

V usage is TRBV6-5 and J usage is TRBJ1-5, with D tentatively TRBD1 (5 bases). Trimming took 5 bases from V and 4 from J, leaving 9 bases between them. Germline values: CDR1 MNHEY, CDR2 SVGAGI. This CDR3 is 13 amino acids long. CDR3 region: CASSLDRNQPQHF. DNA of the CDR3: TGTGCCAGCAGTCTAGACAGAAATCAGCCCCAGCATTTT.

The chain recombines TRBV21-1 with TRBJ1-6. TRBV21-1 is a recognized pseudogene. The CDR3 consists of 16 residues. The CDR3, as DNA: TGTGCCACCCCCCAAGGGGAGGGACAGTATAATTCACCCCTCCACTTT. This sequence encodes CATPQGEGQYNSPLHF.

The chain employs TRBV6-5 and TRBJ2-7; 10 bases align to TRBD1. Germline-derived CDR1 and CDR2 are MNHEY and SVGAGI. The CDR3 consists of 15 residues. After removal of 2 bases from V and 5 bases from J, the junction contained 6 bases not matched to a gene. The CDR3 coding sequence is TGTGCCAGCAGTTACGCCGGGACAGGGGTTCACGAGCAGTACTTC. It encodes CASSYAGTGVHEQYF.

The chain links TRBV12-3 or TRBV12-4 to TRBJ1-1; D gene unclear. The V end lost 2 bases, the J end lost 1 base, and 5 bases lay between the germline ends. The CDR3 contains 13 residues. The CDR3 region is CASSLWQNTEAFF. CDR3 DNA sequence: TGTGCCAGCAGTTTATGGCAGAACACTGAAGCTTTCTTT.

The gene calls are TRBV7-2 and TRBJ1-5; tentatively, D is TRBD1 (5 bases). Deletions cut 1 base from V and 2 bases from J, with 12 bases between. Germline-derived CDR1 and CDR2 are SGHTA and FQGNSA. CDR3 length: 16 residues. In nucleotides, the CDR3 is TGTGCCAGCAGCTTAGTTGGGGCAGGCGGCAATCAGCCCCAGCATTTT. This sequence encodes CASSLVGAGGNQPQHF. Filled out from reference TRBV7-2 and TRBJ1-5, the complete variable domain reads GAGVSQSPSNKVTEKGKDVELRCDPISGHTALYWYRQSLGQGLEFLIYFQGNSAPDKSGLPSDRFSAERTGGSVSTLTIQRTQQEDSAVYLCASSLVGAGGNQPQHFGDGTRLSIL.

J is TRBJ1-1 and V is TRBV6-5; D uncertain. Germline V gene sequence: CDR1 MNHEY, CDR2 SVGAGI. CDR3 length: 11 residues. V shed 2 bases and J shed 5 bases, with 3 bases lying between them. CDR3: CASSYGTEAFF. DNA for the CDR3: TGTGCCAGCAGTTACGGGACTGAAGCTTTCTTT.

The genes are TRBV18 and TRBJ1-1; tentatively, D is TRBD1 (5 bases). CDR3 length equals 13 residues. Germline-derived CDR1 and CDR2 are KGHSH and LQKENI. Trimming pared 3 bases from V and 5 bases from J, leaving 10 bases between. CDR3: CASSPREGTEAFF. The CDR3 DNA sequence: TGTGCCAGCTCACCCAGGGAGGGAACTGAAGCTTTCTTT.

CDR3 sequence reads: CASSEGAGDVWKGYTF. DNA of the CDR3: TGTGCCAGCAGTGAAGGGGCAGGAGACGTATGGAAAGGCTACACCTTC. The rearrangement uses TRBV6-1 and TRBJ1-2; no clear D gene. The CDR3 runs to 16 residues. From germline, CDR1 is MNHNS and CDR2 SASEGT. V gave up 1 base and J gave up 8 bases, with 20 bases separating them.

This clone showed up just a few times. CDR3 loop: CASREVGALSNQPQHF. The CDR3 coding sequence is TGTGCCAGCAGGGAAGTGGGGGCGTTGAGCAATCAGCCCCAGCATTTT. The V and J genes are TRBV27 and TRBJ1-5; TRBD1 might be the D (6 bases). V shed 6 bases and J shed 1 base, with 16 bases lying between them. This CDR3 comprises 16 residues. The V gene's germline CDR1 is MNHEY and CDR2 SMNVEV (reference sequence).

This chain links TRBV19 with TRBJ2-1; the match to TRBD2 covers 10 bases. The germline V gene has CDR1 LNHDA and CDR2 SQIVND (reference sequence). V lost 2 bases, J lost 6 bases, and 7 bases stayed unmatched. There are 16 residues in the CDR3. The chain's CDR3 is CASSIKSSGSGNEQFF. In DNA form, the CDR3 reads TGTGCCAGTAGTATAAAATCTAGCGGGAGTGGCAATGAGCAGTTCTTC.

V and J are TRBV6-5 and TRBJ1-6; tentatively, D is TRBD1 (6 bases). V was shortened by 5 bases and J by 10 bases, with 18 bases between the two germline ends. This CDR3 has 15 amino acids. Germline V gene sequence: CDR1 MNHEY, CDR2 SVGAGI. The CDR3 DNA follows: TGTGCCAGCAGTCCCCTACAGGGCTCGTTGTCACCCCTCCACTTT. Translating gives CASSPLQGSLSPLHF.

This clone has more than one count but fewer than ten. The gene calls are TRBV10-1 and TRBJ2-3; 7 bases match TRBD1. The V gene end was trimmed by 4 bases and the J gene end by 0 bases; junction bases not matched to a gene: 13. The CDR3 sequence is 18 residues long. Germline lookup yields CDR1 WNHNN and CDR2 SYGVQD (reference sequence). The CDR3 nucleotides read TGCGCCAGCAGTGGGGACAGACCCGGGGCCCCTAGCACAGATACGCAGTATTTT. It yields the protein CASSGDRPGAPSTDTQYF.

The chain joins TRBV7-8 to TRBJ1-1; D uncertain. CDR1 SGHVS and CDR2 FQNEAQ come from the germline V gene. Deletions cut 5 bases from V and 6 bases from J, with 10 bases between. The CDR3 spans 12 residues. DNA of the CDR3: TGTGCCAGCAGCCTGGGAGAATCTGAAGCTTTCTTT. This translates into CASSLGESEAFF. Full variable domain (outside the CDR3, taken from reference TRBV7-8 and TRBJ1-1): GAGVSQSPRYKVAKRGQDVALRCDPISGHVSLFWYQQALGQGPEFLTYFQNEAQLDKSGLPSDRFFAERPEGSVSTLKIQRTQQEDSAVYLCASSLGESEAFFGQGTRLTVV.

This chain uses TRBV5-1 with TRBJ2-7; the match to TRBD2 covers 10 bases. The CDR3 contains 15 residues. Unmatched junction bases numbered 5, after V lost 0 bases and J lost 5 bases. Germline assignment: CDR1 SGHRS and CDR2 YFSETQ. The CDR3 coding sequence is TGCGCCAGCAGCTTGGGGCTAGCGGGAGTGCACGAGCAGTACTTC. Protein product: CASSLGLAGVHEQYF.

The CDR3 DNA follows: TGCGCCAGCAGCCAGGTGACAGGTTCTAATTCACCCCTCCACTTT. Its translation: CASSQVTGSNSPLHF. The chain has TRBV4-3 and TRBJ1-6; weak D call: TRBD1 (6 bases). The germline CDR1 and CDR2 sequences are LGHNA and YSLEER. The CDR3 is made up of 15 amino acids. Trimming stripped 3 bases from V and 6 bases from J, with 12 bases between.

The gene calls are TRBV11-3 and TRBJ2-1; D call uncertain. From germline, CDR1 is SGHNT and CDR2 YENEEA. The CDR3 is made up of 11 amino acids. V was clipped by 0 bases and J by 9 bases, with 3 bases between them. As DNA, the CDR3 is TGTGCCAGCAGCTTAGAGGCTGAGCAGTTCTTC. This encodes CASSLEAEQFF.

The chain employs TRBV28 and TRBJ2-5; 7 bases map to TRBD2. CDR1 and CDR2 from the germline V gene are MDHEN and SYDVKM. The CDR3 is made up of 14 amino acids. V trimming: 1 base; J trimming: 4 bases; junction bases outside the gene matches: 3. CDR3 in amino acids: CASSLYSGGETQYF. As DNA, the CDR3 is TGTGCCAGCAGTTTATATTCGGGGGGAGAGACCCAGTACTTC.

The chain is built from TRBV29-1 and TRBJ2-6; unclear D gene. Germline V lookup: CDR1 SQVTM, CDR2 ANQGSEA. The CDR3 runs 16 residues. The V gene lost 4 bases and the J gene lost 0 bases, with 13 bases spanning the gap. The CDR3 nucleotides read TGCAGCGTTGTATTCGCGGTGAACTCTGGGGCCAACGTCCTGACTTTC. Amino acids: CSVVFAVNSGANVLTF.

The V and J genes are TRBV3-1 (or the pseudogene TRBV3-2) and TRBJ2-7; possible D gene TRBD2, 7 bases. The germline gives CDR1 LGHDT, CDR2 YNNKEL (reference sequence). V dropped 4 bases and J dropped 3 bases, with 16 bases sitting between them. The CDR3 is made up of 15 amino acids. CDR3 sequence reads: CASSLRGAASYEQYF. CDR3 bases: TGTGCCAGCAGCCTCCGGGGGGCAGCAAGCTACGAGCAGTACTTC.